This T cell receptor (beta chain) derives from a study of a mutant IDH1 vaccine in newly diagnosed glioma. The length of the CDR3 is 14 residues. CDR1 and CDR2 from the germline V gene are SGHTA and FQGNSA. The V gene lost 2 bases and the J gene lost 5 bases, with 12 bases spanning the gap. Time point of the sample: baseline, week 1 (first vaccination visit). Treatment noted: pre-vaccination baseline after standard-of-care therapy. The method was immunoSEQ multiplex PCR; TCRdb's version includes in-frame clones alone and lacks a portion of them. The table lists around 87,000 clones, roughly 85% of them singletons.

The starting material was PBMCs, obtained from a glioma patient treated with radiotherapy, temozolomide or both. The clonotype comes from a woman between 50 and 59 years old with glioma. The chain is built from TRBV7-2 and TRBJ1-1; the D is unclear. The CDR3 is CASSLISSATEAFF. CDR3 DNA sequence: TGTGCCAGCAGCTTAATCTCCTCGGCGACTGAAGCTTTCTTT.